The rows below give T cell receptor beta chains drawn from one sample of a study of early T cells in non-severe SARS-CoV-2 infection. Via MiXCR, TCRdb re-called the 5' RACE reads, giving one row per CDR3 protein. The sample includes tens of thousands of distinct CDR3 sequences, around 10% of them seen just once. The sample was whole blood. Receptor source: an adult who was a healthcare worker with PCR-confirmed SARS-CoV-2 infection or an uninfected control (not recorded which). CDR3s include the opening cysteine and the closing phenylalanine or tryptophan. D genes are given only for firm matches. Clone size appears in some rows only: once, few, many, or a class for an expanded clone.

J | D | size | V | DNA | CDR3
TRBJ2-5 | NA | many | TRBV7-2 | TGTGCCAGCAGCCCGCTGACCTTCCAAGAGACCCAGTACTTC | CASSPLTFQETQYF
TRBJ2-7 | TRBD1 | NA | TRBV2 | TGTGCCAGCAGCGCAACCGGGACAGGGAACTACGAGCAGTACTTC | CASSATGTGNYEQYF
TRBJ2-5 | TRBD2 | many | TRBV29-1 | TGCAGCGTAACTAGCGGGACCTTGGGGACCCAGTACTTC | CSVTSGTLGTQYF
TRBJ2-2 | NA | NA | TRBV15 | TGTGCCACCAGCAGGAGGGACGGAGTTAACACCGGGGAGCTGTTTTTT | CATSRRDGVNTGELFF
TRBJ2-7 | TRBD1 | NA | TRBV5-5 | TGTGCCAGCAGCCAGGCCGGGACAGCAGTCCACGAGCAGTACTTC | CASSQAGTAVHEQYF
TRBJ1-6 | NA | NA | TRBV20-1 | TGCAGTGGCCTGTTTGCAGGTGGATATGATTCACCCCTCCACTTT | CSGLFAGGYDSPLHF
TRBJ2-1 | NA | few | TRBV27 | TGTGCCAGCAGTCAATACAATGAGCAGTTCTTC | CASSQYNEQFF
TRBJ2-7 | TRBD2 | NA | TRBV28 | TGTGCCAGCAGCGCGACTAGCGGGAGGGGTGTCTACGAGCAGTACTTC | CASSATSGRGVYEQYF
TRBJ2-7 | TRBD2 | NA | TRBV12-3/TRBV12-4 | TGTGCCAGCAGCCCCCCGGGGGGTGGGCACGAGCAGTACTTC | CASSPPGGGHEQYF
TRBJ2-3 | TRBD1 | NA | TRBV25-1 | TGTGCCAGCTCCCAGACAGGGGCTCCCAAGGATACGCAGTATTTT | CASSQTGAPKDTQYF
TRBJ2-1 | TRBD2 | few | TRBV19 | TGTGCCAGTAGTACCAGGACTAGCGGGATATACAATGAGCAGTTCTTC | CASSTRTSGIYNEQFF
TRBJ1-3 | NA | many | TRBV28 | TGTGCCAGCAGTTTTGCCAGGTTTGGAAACACCATATATTTT | CASSFARFGNTIYF
TRBJ2-7 | TRBD2 | many | TRBV12-3/TRBV12-4 | TGTGCCAGCAGTTTAGCCCGGAGCGGGAGGGGCTCCTACGAGCAGTACTTC | CASSLARSGRGSYEQYF
TRBJ2-2 | NA | NA | TRBV19 | TGTGCCAGCCGGCGGGGCAGGGGGAGTACCGGGGAGCTGTTTTTT | CASRRGRGSTGELFF
TRBJ2-1 | NA | few | TRBV15 | TGTGCCACCAGCAGAGAGTCGGGAAATTACAATGAGCAGTTCTTC | CATSRESGNYNEQFF
TRBJ1-6 | TRBD1 | many | TRBV20-1 | TGCAGTGCTCAAACAGGGACAGGTTATAATTCACCCCTCCACTTT | CSAQTGTGYNSPLHF
TRBJ2-7 | NA | many | TRBV7-2 | TGTGCCAGCAGCTTAGTGTCGACAGTTCAATACGAGCAGTACTTC | CASSLVSTVQYEQYF
TRBJ1-6 | NA | NA | TRBV14 | TGTGCCAGCAGCCAAGTATTGAGGGGTTCACCCCTCCACTTT | CASSQVLRGSPLHF